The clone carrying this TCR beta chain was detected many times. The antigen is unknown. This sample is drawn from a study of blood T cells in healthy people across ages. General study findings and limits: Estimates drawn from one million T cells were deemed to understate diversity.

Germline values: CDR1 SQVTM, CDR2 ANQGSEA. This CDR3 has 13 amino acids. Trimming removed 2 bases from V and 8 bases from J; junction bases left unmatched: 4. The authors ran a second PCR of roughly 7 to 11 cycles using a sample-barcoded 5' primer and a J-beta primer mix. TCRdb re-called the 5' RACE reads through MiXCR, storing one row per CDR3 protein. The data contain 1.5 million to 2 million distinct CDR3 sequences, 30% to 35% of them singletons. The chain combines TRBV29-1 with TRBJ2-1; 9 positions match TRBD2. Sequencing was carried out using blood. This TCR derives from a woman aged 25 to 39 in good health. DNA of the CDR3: TGCAGCGTTGAAAGGACTAGCGTCGATGAGCAGTTCTTC. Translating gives CSVERTSVDEQFF.